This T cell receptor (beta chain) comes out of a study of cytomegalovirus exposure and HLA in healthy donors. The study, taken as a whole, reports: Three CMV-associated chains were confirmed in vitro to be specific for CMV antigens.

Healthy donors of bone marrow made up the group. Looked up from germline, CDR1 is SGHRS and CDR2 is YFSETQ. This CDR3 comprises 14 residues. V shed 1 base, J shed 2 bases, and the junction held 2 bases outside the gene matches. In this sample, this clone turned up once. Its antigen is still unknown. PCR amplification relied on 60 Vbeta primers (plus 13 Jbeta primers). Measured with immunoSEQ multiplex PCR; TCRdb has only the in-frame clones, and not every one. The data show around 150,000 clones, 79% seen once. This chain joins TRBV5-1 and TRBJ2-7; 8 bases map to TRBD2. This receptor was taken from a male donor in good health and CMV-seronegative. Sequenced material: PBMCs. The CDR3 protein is CASSLTSGPYEQYF. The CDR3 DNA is TGCGCCAGCAGCTTGACTAGCGGCCCCTACGAGCAGTACTTC.